One sample yielded the 30 T cell receptor beta chains listed below, sequenced in a study of blood T cell repertoires in COVID-19. The protocol was immunoSEQ multiplex PCR, while the TCRdb copy is restricted to in-frame clones and leaves out a portion. The table includes 90,000 to 120,000 clones, 60% to 85% detected once. Input material: peripheral blood. The origin of the receptors is a man between 65 and 80 years old with acute or convalescent COVID-19.

This chain links TRBV7-2 with TRBJ1-1, with 9 bases that match TRBD1. Germline assignment: CDR1 SGHTA and CDR2 FQGNSA. The CDR3 has 15 amino acids. V shed 6 bases, J shed 0 bases, and the junction held 5 bases outside the gene matches. The CDR3 spells CASSTGGPMNTEAFF. For the CDR3, the DNA is TGTGCCAGCAGTACAGGGGGCCCCATGAACACTGAAGCTTTCTTT.

The chain couples TRBV2 to TRBJ1-6; perhaps TRBD1 as D (5 bases). V was pared by 3 bases and J by 5 bases, with 14 bases between. The CDR3 sequence is 16 residues long. Per the germline V gene, CDR1 is SNHLY and CDR2 is FYNNEI. The CDR3 is CASSERGGANNSPLHF. The CDR3 nucleotides read TGTGCCAGCAGTGAGCGTGGAGGGGCGAATAATTCACCCCTCCACTTT.

The chain employs TRBV18 and TRBJ2-7, with D hard to call. There are 15 residues in the CDR3. V gave up 0 bases and J gave up 2 bases, with 11 bases separating them. The V gene's germline CDR1 is KGHSH and CDR2 LQKENI. CDR3 protein: CASSPPGSSPYEQYF. The CDR3 region has the DNA TGTGCCAGCTCACCACCGGGCTCCTCACCCTACGAGCAGTACTTC.

V and J are TRBV18 and TRBJ2-1; D possibly corresponds to TRBD2 (6 bases). V dropped 10 bases and J dropped 0 bases, with 19 bases sitting between them. CDR3 size: 16 residues. Germline CDR1 is KGHSH and CDR2 is LQKENI. The CDR3 is CATPPEGQSSYNEQFF. CDR3 sequence (DNA): TGTGCCACCCCGCCGGAGGGTCAGAGCTCCTACAATGAGCAGTTCTTC.

V and J are TRBV12-3 or TRBV12-4 and TRBJ1-2, with a possible D match to TRBD1 (5 bases). CDR3 length: 13 amino acids. V lost 5 bases to trimming and J lost 2 bases, with 9 bases between them. CDR3 amino acids: CASSRGQNYGYTF. DNA of the CDR3: TGTGCCAGCAGTCGCGGACAAAACTATGGCTACACCTTC.

The chain joins TRBV15 to TRBJ1-4; possibly TRBD1 for D (5 bases). Germline V gene data show CDR1 as LNHNV and CDR2 as YYDKDF (reference sequence). The CDR3 consists of 15 residues. V gave up 4 bases and J gave up 0 bases, with 9 bases separating them. The CDR3 nucleotides are TGTGCCACCAGCATCCGACAGACAACTAATGAAAAACTGTTTTTT. It encodes CATSIRQTTNEKLFF.

The J gene is TRBJ1-3, the V gene TRBV5-4, with D tentatively TRBD1 (5 bases). The CDR3 has 13 amino acids. From germline, CDR1 is SGHNT and CDR2 YYREEE (reference sequence). Trimming took 0 bases from V and 4 from J, leaving 5 bases between them. CDR3 loop: CASSLGQGNTIYF. The DNA of the CDR3 is TGTGCCAGCAGCTTGGGACAGGGAAACACCATATATTTT.

This chain uses TRBV20-1 with TRBJ2-7; TRBD2 is a possible D gene (5 bases). Germline CDR1 and CDR2: DFQATT and SNEGSKA (reference sequence). Trimming stripped 3 bases from V and 3 bases from J, with 9 bases between. This CDR3 spans 12 amino acids. The CDR3 DNA sequence: TGCAGTGCTAGTCCTAGCAGCTACGAGCAGTACTTC. Amino acid sequence: CSASPSSYEQYF.

This clone was observed once. V and J are TRBV6-5 and TRBJ1-1; TRBD1 is a possible D gene (5 bases). CDR1 is MNHEY, CDR2 SVGAGI, per germline. The CDR3 consists of 14 residues. Trimming pared 1 base from V and 1 base from J, leaving 7 bases between. The CDR3 is CASSYFRGNTEAFF. In DNA, the CDR3 is TGTGCCAGCAGTTACTTTAGGGGGAACACTGAAGCTTTCTTT.

This clone was observed once. The V and J genes are TRBV19 and TRBJ2-3; 15 nucleotides align to TRBD2. The length of the CDR3 is 14 residues. After removal of 5 bases from V and 12 bases from J, the junction contained 6 bases not matched to a gene. Germline V gene lookup returns CDR1 LNHDA and CDR2 SQIVND (reference sequence). The CDR3 coding sequence is TGTGCCAGTAGTCTCCGGACTAGCGGGGGGGCACAGTATTTT. Protein sequence: CASSLRTSGGAQYF.

This chain joins TRBV4-1 and TRBJ1-5; no clear D. The CDR3 runs to 14 residues. V gave up 4 bases and J gave up 5 bases, with 12 bases separating them. Germline CDR1 reads MGHRA; CDR2 reads YSYEKL. The CDR3 region has the DNA TGCGCCAGCAGCCGTCTGGAGGTGGATCAGCCCCAGCATTTT. This gives the protein CASSRLEVDQPQHF.

This chain joins TRBV12-5 and TRBJ1-6; D uncertain. The CDR3 extends over 13 amino acids. V lost 4 bases to trimming and J lost 7 bases, with 8 bases between them. The germline V gene encodes CDR1 LGHNT and CDR2 FRNRAP. The CDR3: CASGSEENSPLHF. The CDR3 coding sequence is TGTGCTAGTGGTTCGGAGGAGAATTCACCCCTCCACTTT.

The chain employs TRBV5-1 and TRBJ1-3; 9 nucleotides line up with TRBD1. Germline CDR1 is SGHRS and CDR2 is YFSETQ. The CDR3 is made up of 15 amino acids. V gave up 0 bases and J gave up 4 bases; unmatched junction bases: 2. In nucleotides, the CDR3 is TGCGCCAGCAGCTTGGAACAGGGGGCAGGAAACACCATATATTTT. This sequence encodes CASSLEQGAGNTIYF.

The chain is built from TRBV6-5 and TRBJ2-5, with 8 bases identical to TRBD2. Germline V gene lookup returns CDR1 MNHEY and CDR2 SVGAGI. Trimming took 7 bases from V and 3 from J; bases not matched to a gene: 10. The CDR3 totals 15 residues. This CDR3 reads CASTLIGGGEETQYF. The CDR3 DNA reads as TGTGCCAGCACCCTGATCGGGGGGGGAGAAGAGACCCAGTACTTC.

In its sample, this clone was seen once. The chain recombines TRBV19 with TRBJ1-1, with 8 bases fitting TRBD1. CDR1 LNHDA and CDR2 SQIVND come from the germline V gene (reference sequence). V lost 5 bases, J lost 4 bases, and 3 bases stayed unmatched. The CDR3 is made up of 13 amino acids. CDR3 sequence: CASSQTGGTEAFF. The CDR3 DNA reads TGTGCCAGTAGTCAAACAGGGGGCACTGAAGCTTTCTTT. Variable domain in full (rest from reference TRBV19 and TRBJ1-1): DGGITQSPKYLFRKEGQNVTLSCEQNLNHDAMYWYRQDPGQGLRLIYYSQIVNDFQKGDIAEGYSVSREKKESFPLTVTSAQKNPTAFYLCASSQTGGTEAFFGQGTRLTVV.

The rearrangement uses TRBV7-9 and TRBJ1-2; TRBD1 might be the D (5 bases). Trimming took 4 bases from V and 7 from J, leaving 10 bases between them. The CDR3 loop spans 12 amino acids. The germline V gene has CDR1 SEHNR and CDR2 FQNEAQ (reference sequence). The CDR3 loop reads CASSYGQGGYTF. The CDR3 bases are TGTGCCAGCAGCTACGGACAAGGTGGCTACACCTTC.

V gene TRBV27 combines with J gene TRBJ2-3; D gene unclear. With 5 bases removed from V and 1 base from J, the gap between germline ends came to 16 bases. CDR1 MNHEY and CDR2 SMNVEV come from the germline V gene (reference sequence). CDR3 length: 16 residues. CDR3: CASSPSLETGTDTQYF. As DNA, the CDR3 is TGTGCCAGCAGTCCTAGTCTGGAAACGGGCACAGATACGCAGTATTTT.

The CDR3 DNA follows: TGTGCCAGCAGCACAGGGACAGCAGATACGCAGTATTTT. It translates to CASSTGTADTQYF. The rearrangement joins TRBV3-1 (or the pseudogene TRBV3-2) to TRBJ2-3, with 7 bases that match TRBD1. The germline V gene has CDR1 LGHDT and CDR2 YNNKEL (reference sequence). Losses at the gene ends were 5 bases for V and 4 bases for J; bases not matched to a gene: 3. CDR3 size: 13 residues.

The V call is TRBV27, the J call TRBJ1-5; possible D gene TRBD1, 6 bases. V was cut by 0 bases and J by 4 bases, with 13 bases left in between. CDR1 is MNHEY, CDR2 SMNVEV, per germline (reference sequence). The CDR3 has 16 residues. This chain's CDR3 is CASSLSLGAINQPQHF. The CDR3 DNA is TGTGCCAGCAGTTTATCGTTGGGGGCAATAAATCAGCCCCAGCATTTT.

CDR3 nucleotide sequence: TGTGCCAGCTCACTCATTTCATACGGGACTAGCGGGGGCTACGAGCAGTACTTC. Its protein product is CASSLISYGTSGGYEQYF. The chain has TRBV18 and TRBJ2-7; TRBD2 aligns across 14 bases. There are 18 residues in the CDR3. V dropped 4 bases and J dropped 3; count of bases not matched to a gene: 11. CDR1 is KGHSH, CDR2 LQKENI, per germline. Variable domain in full (rest from reference TRBV18 and TRBJ2-7): NAGVMQNPRHLVRRRGQEARLRCSPMKGHSHVYWYRQLPEEGLKFMVYLQKENIIDESGMPKERFSAEFPKEGPSILRIQQVVRGDSAAYFCASSLISYGTSGGYEQYFGPGTRLTVT.

The gene calls are TRBV19 and TRBJ1-1; no firm D call. The CDR3 totals 13 residues. CDR1 and CDR2 (germline): LNHDA, SQIVND (reference sequence). With 6 bases removed from V and 2 bases from J, the gap between germline ends came to 10 bases. This CDR3 reads CASSSRGNTEAFF. The CDR3 DNA sequence: TGTGCCAGTAGCTCGAGAGGAAACACTGAAGCTTTCTTT.

This chain joins TRBV29-1 and TRBJ1-2, with 8 positions matching TRBD1. The germline CDR1 and CDR2 sequences are SQVTM and ANQGSEA. Germline trimming cut 3 bases from V and 0 bases from J; bases unmatched to any gene: 6. The CDR3 has 15 residues. For the CDR3, the DNA is TGCAGCGTTGAGGACAGGGACCCTTCTAACTATGGCTACACCTTC. Translation: CSVEDRDPSNYGYTF. The full variable domain, in which reference TRBV29-1 and TRBJ1-2 provide the parts outside the CDR3, is SAVISQKPSRDICQRGTSLTIQCQVDSQVTMMFWYRQQPGQSLTLIATANQGSEATYESGFVIDKFPISRPNLTFSTLTVSNMSPEDSSIYLCSVEDRDPSNYGYTFGSGTRLTVV.

The rearrangement joins TRBV3-1 (or the pseudogene TRBV3-2) to TRBJ2-5; 8 bases match TRBD1. The CDR3 extends over 14 amino acids. V shed 5 bases and J 5 bases; nucleotides not matched to a gene: 7. Germline values: CDR1 LGHDT, CDR2 YNNKEL (reference sequence). CDR3: CASSSGQGFETQYF. CDR3 nucleotides: TGTGCCAGCAGCTCAGGACAGGGATTCGAGACCCAGTACTTC.

This chain joins TRBV9 and TRBJ2-3, with TRBD2 matching 8 bases. Germline loops: CDR1 SGDLS, CDR2 YYNGEE. This CDR3 spans 16 amino acids. Losses at the gene ends were 4 bases for V and 1 base for J; bases not matched to a gene: 8. In DNA form, the CDR3 reads TGTGCCAGCAGCTTAGGGCGGGGGGACGGCACAGATACGCAGTATTTT. Its protein is CASSLGRGDGTDTQYF.

The V call is TRBV7-2, the J call TRBJ1-1, with unresolved D. The CDR3 is made up of 13 amino acids. With 5 bases removed from V and 0 bases from J, the gap between germline ends came to 7 bases. Germline V lookup: CDR1 SGHTA, CDR2 FQGNSA. The CDR3, as DNA: TGTGCCAGCAGCGCGATGATGAACACTGAAGCTTTCTTT. Protein sequence: CASSAMMNTEAFF.

The DNA of the CDR3 is TGTGCCAGCGGGGGGACAGGGGCCCAAGAGACCCAGTACTTC. Residues: CASGGTGAQETQYF. This chain joins TRBV7-9 and TRBJ2-5, with TRBD1 matching over 10 bases. This CDR3 contains 14 residues. Germline CDR1 and CDR2: SEHNR and FQNEAQ (reference sequence). V trimming: 8 bases; J trimming: 1 base; junction bases outside the gene matches: 4.

V and J are TRBV5-8 and TRBJ2-7; 7 nucleotides align to TRBD1. Germline lookup yields CDR1 SGHTS and CDR2 YDEGEE. The CDR3 runs to 15 residues. The V and J ends lost 3 bases and 3 bases, in that order; junction bases with no gene match: 9. The CDR3: CASSWDSLLRYEQYF. The CDR3 coding sequence is TGTGCCAGCAGCTGGGACAGCCTCCTTCGCTACGAGCAGTACTTC. The full variable domain, completed using reference TRBV5-8 and TRBJ2-7, is EAGVTQSPTHLIKTRGQQATLRCSPISGHTSVYWYQQALGLGLQFLLWYDEGEERNRGNFPPRFSGRQFPNYSSELNVNALELEDSALYLCASSWDSLLRYEQYFGPGTRLTVT.

Concerning this clone: The sample contains more than one DNA sequence encoding this CDR3. The chain carries TRBV15 and TRBJ1-5, with D perhaps TRBD1 (5 bases). This CDR3 spans 14 amino acids. V dropped 0 bases and J dropped 4 bases, with 7 bases sitting between them. Looked up from germline, CDR1 is LNHNV and CDR2 is YYDKDF (reference sequence). CDR3 in DNA: TGTGCCACCAGCAGAGATCGGGGGAATCAGCCCCAGCATTTT. It encodes CATSRDRGNQPQHF. Together with reference TRBV15 and TRBJ1-5, the CDR3 gives the full variable domain: DAMVIQNPRYQVTQFGKPVTLSCSQTLNHNVMYWYQQKSSQAPKLLFHYYDKDFNNEADTPDNFQSRRPNTSFCFLDIRSPGLGDTAMYLCATSRDRGNQPQHFGDGTRLSIL.

As DNA, the CDR3 is TGTGCCAGCAGTGAGCAGGGGGCCTCGGCCGAGCAGTACTTC. As protein: CASSEQGASAEQYF. This chain joins TRBV6-4 and TRBJ2-7, with TRBD1 identical over 8 bases. Germline V gene data show CDR1 as MRHNA and CDR2 as SNTAGT. The CDR3 is 14 residues long. Losses at the gene ends were 3 bases for V and 6 bases for J; bases not matched to a gene: 7.

This rearrangement joins TRBV6-2 or TRBV6-3 to TRBJ1-5, with TRBD1 matching 8 bases. Per germline, CDR1 MNHEY and CDR2 SVGEGT. J gave up 2 bases and V 0 bases, and 9 bases lay outside the gene matches. The CDR3 totals 18 residues. The CDR3 region has the DNA TGTGCCAGCAGTTACTCCGGACAGGGAAGTAGGGGCAATCAGCCCCAGCATTTT. It encodes CASSYSGQGSRGNQPQHF.